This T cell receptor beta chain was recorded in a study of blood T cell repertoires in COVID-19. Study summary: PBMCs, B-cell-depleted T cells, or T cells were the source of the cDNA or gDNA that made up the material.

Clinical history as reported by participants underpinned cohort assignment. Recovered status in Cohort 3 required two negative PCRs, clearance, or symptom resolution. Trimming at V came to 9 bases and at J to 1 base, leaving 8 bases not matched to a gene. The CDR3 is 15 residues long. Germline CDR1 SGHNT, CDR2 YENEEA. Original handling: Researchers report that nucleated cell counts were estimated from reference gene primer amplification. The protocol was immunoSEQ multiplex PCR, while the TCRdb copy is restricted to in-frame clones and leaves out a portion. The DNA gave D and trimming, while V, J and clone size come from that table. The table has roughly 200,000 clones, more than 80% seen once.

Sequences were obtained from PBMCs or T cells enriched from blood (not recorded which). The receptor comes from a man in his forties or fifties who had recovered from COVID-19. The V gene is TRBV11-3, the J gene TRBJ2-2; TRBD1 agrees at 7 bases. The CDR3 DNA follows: TGTGCCAGTAGTGCCGGGACAGAGAACACCGGGGAGCTGTTTTTT. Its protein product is CASSAGTENTGELFF.